Below, 5 T cell receptor beta chains from the same sample are listed, as sequenced in a study of response to subunit inactivated influenza vaccine. In TCRdb, the RT-PCR reads were re-called with MiXCR into one record per CDR3 protein. The table records approximately 700,000 distinct CDR3 sequences, around 13% of them present only once. Specimen: PBMCs from blood, collected less than 15 days before vaccination. The receptors were sampled from a man aged 50 to 59 who received an inactivated influenza vaccine.

This clonotype occurred a few times. One end of the junction varies from germline; a read error may be responsible. The V call is TRBV5-1, the J call TRBJ2-1; no clear D. The CDR3 contains 15 residues. Germline V gives CDR1 SGHRS, CDR2 YFSETQ. The CDR3 sequence: CVSSLGGSSYNEQFF. The DNA of the CDR3 is TGCGTCAGCAGCTTGGGTGGAAGCTCCTACAATGAGCAGTTCTTC.

The V gene is TRBV28, the J gene TRBJ2-7; 8 bases match TRBD1. The CDR3 loop spans 17 amino acids. Germline CDR1 is MDHEN and CDR2 is SYDVKM. Unmatched junction bases numbered 19, after V lost 6 bases and J lost 6 bases. CDR3 sequence: CASSPGQEVLLGSEQYF. Here the CDR3 DNA reads TGTGCCAGCAGCCCGGGACAGGAGGTACTTTTGGGCTCCGAGCAGTACTTC. Based on the CDR3 plus reference TRBV28 and TRBJ2-7, the full variable domain is DVKVTQSSRYLVKRTGEKVFLECVQDMDHENMFWYRQDPGLGLRLIYFSYDVKMKEKGDIPEGYSVSREKKERFSLILESASTNQTSMYLCASSPGQEVLLGSEQYFGPGTRLTVT.

The sample holds a few counts of this clonotype. The chain links TRBV7-9 to TRBJ2-7, with 9 bases aligning to TRBD2. Germline V gene sequence: CDR1 SEHNR, CDR2 FQNEAQ (reference sequence). V trimming: 5 bases; J trimming: 1 base; junction bases outside the gene matches: 12. The length of the CDR3 is 17 residues. CDR3 bases: TGTGCCAGCAGCCCCCGGGAGTCGAGCGGGAGGTCCTACGAGCAGTACTTC. Its protein is CASSPRESSGRSYEQYF. The full variable domain, rest sourced from reference TRBV7-9 and TRBJ2-7, is DTGVSQNPRHKITKRGQNVTFRCDPISEHNRLYWYRQTLGQGPEFLTYFQNEAQLEKSRLLSDRFSAERPKGSFSTLEIQRTEQGDSAMYLCASSPRESSGRSYEQYFGPGTRLTVT.

The chain uses TRBV12-3 or TRBV12-4 and TRBJ2-2; 7 bases match TRBD2. Trimming at V came to 8 bases and at J to 4 bases, leaving 7 bases not matched to a gene. There are 14 residues in the CDR3. CDR3 residues: CASGIAGGTGELFF. CDR3 nucleotides: TGTGCCAGCGGGATAGCGGGCGGCACCGGGGAGCTGTTTTTT.

The V gene is TRBV29-1, the J gene TRBJ2-5; D uncertain. V was trimmed by 2 bases and J by 2 bases, leaving 9 bases between them. The CDR3 is made up of 13 amino acids. CDR1 and CDR2 (germline): SQVTM, ANQGSEA. The CDR3, as DNA: TGCAGCGTTGAATTCAGATTACAAGAGACCCAGTACTTC. Its protein is CSVEFRLQETQYF.